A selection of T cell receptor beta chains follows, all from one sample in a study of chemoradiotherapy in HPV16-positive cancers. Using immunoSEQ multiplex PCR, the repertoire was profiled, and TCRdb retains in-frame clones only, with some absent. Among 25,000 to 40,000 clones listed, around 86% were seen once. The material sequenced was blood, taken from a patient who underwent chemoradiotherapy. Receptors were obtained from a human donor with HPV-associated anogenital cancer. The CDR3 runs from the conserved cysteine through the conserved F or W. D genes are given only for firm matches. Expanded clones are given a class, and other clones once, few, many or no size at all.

DNA: TGTGCCAGTAGTAAAATCTCAGAAACTGGAAACACCATATATTTT
CDR3: CASSKISETGNTIYF
D: .
size: .
V: TRBV19
J: TRBJ1-3

DNA: TGTGCCAGCAGTGCGGAAGGGGGCTCCTACAATGAGCAGTTCTTC
CDR3: CASSAEGGSYNEQFF
D: .
size: few
V: TRBV6-4
J: TRBJ2-1

DNA: TGTGCCAGCAGCTTGGGACAGACAAACATTCAGTACTTC
CDR3: CASSLGQTNIQYF
D: .
size: .
V: TRBV5-4
J: TRBJ2-4

DNA: TGTGCCAGCAGACCGATGAACACTGAAGCTTTCTTT
CDR3: CASRPMNTEAFF
D: .
size: once
V: TRBV6-6
J: TRBJ1-1

DNA: TGTGCCAGCAGCTTAGGGGGGGCATGGACTGAAGCTTTCTTT
CDR3: CASSLGGAWTEAFF
D: .
size: .
V: TRBV7-2
J: TRBJ1-1

DNA: TGTGCCAGCAGCCAAGATTGGAGCTCCTATAATTCACCCCTCCACTTT
CDR3: CASSQDWSSYNSPLHF
D: .
size: .
V: TRBV14
J: TRBJ1-6

DNA: TGCGCCAGCAGCTTAGGACAGGGCTACACCGGGGAGCTGTTTTTT
CDR3: CASSLGQGYTGELFF
D: TRBD1
size: .
V: TRBV5-1
J: TRBJ2-2

DNA: TGTGCCAGCAGCGCAGTCAGGGGGCTAGGCGGGGAGCTGTTTTTT
CDR3: CASSAVRGLGGELFF
D: TRBD1
size: .
V: TRBV2
J: TRBJ2-2

DNA: TGTGCCAGTAGTACGCCGGACAGGGGGCTTCATAATGAAAAACTGTTTTTT
CDR3: CASSTPDRGLHNEKLFF
D: TRBD1
size: .
V: TRBV19
J: TRBJ1-4

DNA: TGTGCCAGCAGCCTTAACTACGAGCAGTACTTC
CDR3: CASSLNYEQYF
D: .
size: once
V: TRBV28
J: TRBJ2-7

DNA: TGCAGCGTTGTGACGGGGGGTTTCTCCTCGAACACTGAAGCTTTCTTT
CDR3: CSVVTGGFSSNTEAFF
D: .
size: .
V: TRBV29-1
J: TRBJ1-1

DNA: TGTGCCAGCAGCGATGGGTCGGGGATGAACACTGAAGCTTTCTTT
CDR3: CASSDGSGMNTEAFF
D: .
size: .
V: TRBV9
J: TRBJ1-1

DNA: TGTGCCAGCAGTTTCCTCGGGAGGGCATCGGGGGAAAGCACAGATACGCAGTATTTT
CDR3: CASSFLGRASGESTDTQYF
D: TRBD2
size: .
V: TRBV27
J: TRBJ2-3

DNA: TGTGCCAGCAGCTTAGATCCAGCACAGGGGGGCGTAGCTTCCGAGCAGTACTTC
CDR3: CASSLDPAQGGVASEQYF
D: TRBD1
size: .
V: TRBV7-2
J: TRBJ2-7

DNA: TGTGCCAGCACGAATCGAGGGGAAAATGAAGCTTTCTTT
CDR3: CASTNRGENEAFF
D: .
size: .
V: TRBV6-1
J: TRBJ1-1

DNA: TGTGCCAGCAGGAGAAGGGATGCAACTAATGAAAAACTGTTTTTT
CDR3: CASRRRDATNEKLFF
D: .
size: .
V: TRBV2
J: TRBJ1-4

DNA: TGTGCCAGCAGTTTGCGGCAGGAGGCTTCCGATACGCAGTATTTT
CDR3: CASSLRQEASDTQYF
D: .
size: .
V: TRBV27
J: TRBJ2-3

DNA: TGTGCCAGCAGGGTCCGGAGGGTATCCTACGAGCAGTACTTC
CDR3: CASRVRRVSYEQYF
D: .
size: few
V: TRBV7-8
J: TRBJ2-7

DNA: TGTGCCAGCAGCGCTTCGGGACTAGCGGGAATGAACACAGATACGCAGTATTTT
CDR3: CASSASGLAGMNTDTQYF
D: TRBD2
size: .
V: TRBV2
J: TRBJ2-3

DNA: TGTGCCATCACAGGGGGCGGTGAGCAGTTCTTC
CDR3: CAITGGGEQFF
D: TRBD1
size: .
V: TRBV19
J: TRBJ2-1

DNA: TGCGCCAGCGAACGTGGCGGGGGGACCGGGGAGCTGTTTTTT
CDR3: CASERGGGTGELFF
D: TRBD2
size: .
V: TRBV5-1
J: TRBJ2-2

DNA: TGTGCCAGTAGTATAGAAAGGGGCGGGGAGCTGTTTTTT
CDR3: CASSIERGGELFF
D: .
size: .
V: TRBV19
J: TRBJ2-2

DNA: TGTGCCAGCAGCAACCACGAGCAGTACTTC
CDR3: CASSNHEQYF
D: .
size: .
V: TRBV21-1
J: TRBJ2-7

DNA: TGCGCCAGCAGCCAAGATTCGGATGGAGGGCCAGGAGGCTACACCTTC
CDR3: CASSQDSDGGPGGYTF
D: .
size: few
V: TRBV4-3
J: TRBJ1-2

DNA: TGTGCCAGCAGCTTGCAGGGCCCGAACACTGAAGCTTTCTTT
CDR3: CASSLQGPNTEAFF
D: .
size: .
V: TRBV5-4
J: TRBJ1-1

DNA: TGTGCCAGCTCACCCGGACAGACTCGGATGTATGGCTACACCTTC
CDR3: CASSPGQTRMYGYTF
D: .
size: .
V: TRBV18
J: TRBJ1-2

DNA: TGTGCCAGCAGCCTGACGACTAGCGGGGGGGCTACAGATACGCAGTATTTT
CDR3: CASSLTTSGGATDTQYF
D: TRBD2
size: once
V: TRBV9
J: TRBJ2-3

DNA: TGTGCCAGCAGCACTAACTGGGGGTCCTACGAGCAGTACTTC
CDR3: CASSTNWGSYEQYF
D: .
size: .
V: TRBV5-6
J: TRBJ2-7

DNA: TGTGCCAGCAGCGAACCGCTAGCGGGGGGGCCGCGAGATACGCAGTATTTT
CDR3: CASSEPLAGGPRDTQYF
D: TRBD2
size: .
V: TRBV9
J: TRBJ2-3

DNA: TGTGCCAGCAGGTTCGACAGGGGGTCCCGGAACGAGCAGTACTTC
CDR3: CASRFDRGSRNEQYF
D: TRBD1
size: .
V: TRBV2
J: TRBJ2-7

DNA: TGTGCCAGCAGCGGGGGGCACGGGACAGGCGTACGAGATACGCAGTATTTT
CDR3: CASSGGHGTGVRDTQYF
D: TRBD1
size: .
V: TRBV11-2
J: TRBJ2-3

DNA: TGTGCCAGCAGGGACAGTGACATGAGCACTGAAGCTTTCTTT
CDR3: CASRDSDMSTEAFF
D: .
size: few
V: TRBV6-4
J: TRBJ1-1

DNA: TGTGCCACCAGCAGAGATCTCGACAGGGCCTATGGCTACACCTTC
CDR3: CATSRDLDRAYGYTF
D: TRBD1
size: .
V: TRBV15
J: TRBJ1-2

DNA: TGTGCCAGCAGCTCGAGACAGGGGGCCTCCTACGAGCAGTACTTC
CDR3: CASSSRQGASYEQYF
D: TRBD1
size: .
V: TRBV7-2
J: TRBJ2-7

DNA: TGTGCCAGCAGCCCGCGGGCGGGCGGGCAAGAGACCCAGTACTTC
CDR3: CASSPRAGGQETQYF
D: .
size: .
V: TRBV11-1
J: TRBJ2-5

DNA: TGTGCCAGCACCCAGGAGGGGAAGGGCTACACCTTC
CDR3: CASTQEGKGYTF
D: .
size: .
V: TRBV28
J: TRBJ1-2

DNA: TGTGCCAGCAGAGGACAGGAGGGCACTGAAGCTTTCTTT
CDR3: CASRGQEGTEAFF
D: TRBD1
size: .
V: TRBV7-2
J: TRBJ1-1

DNA: TGTGCCAGCAGGGGGGAGAGCAATCAGCCCCAGCATTTT
CDR3: CASRGESNQPQHF
D: .
size: .
V: TRBV6-1
J: TRBJ1-5

DNA: TGTGCCAGCAGTGGGAAAGGGGTTGGAAACACCATATATTTT
CDR3: CASSGKGVGNTIYF
D: .
size: .
V: TRBV25-1
J: TRBJ1-3

DNA: TGTGCCAGCAGTGCCGATTGGGTCGGCAGGGCCAATCAGCCCCAGCATTTT
CDR3: CASSADWVGRANQPQHF
D: .
size: .
V: TRBV27
J: TRBJ1-5

DNA: TGTGCCAGCAGCGTAGGGGGGTTAACCCACAATGAGCAGTTCTTC
CDR3: CASSVGGLTHNEQFF
D: .
size: .
V: TRBV9
J: TRBJ2-1

DNA: TGTGCCAGCAGCTCTCGGACAGGAGAAAACACCGGGGAGCTGTTTTTT
CDR3: CASSSRTGENTGELFF
D: TRBD1
size: .
V: TRBV11-3
J: TRBJ2-2

DNA: TGTGCCAGTAGTGGTCCAGAGCACACAGATACGCAGTATTTT
CDR3: CASSGPEHTDTQYF
D: .
size: .
V: TRBV19
J: TRBJ2-3

DNA: TGTGCCAGCAGTGTTCTAGCAGGAGATACGCAGTATTTT
CDR3: CASSVLAGDTQYF
D: .
size: once
V: TRBV6-4
J: TRBJ2-3

DNA: TGTGCCAGCAGCTCTATCACAGGGCCGAAAAATGGCTACACCTTC
CDR3: CASSSITGPKNGYTF
D: .
size: .
V: TRBV11-2
J: TRBJ1-2

DNA: TGCGCCAGCAGCGGTTATGGACTAGCGGCCTACAATGAGCAGTTCTTC
CDR3: CASSGYGLAAYNEQFF
D: TRBD2
size: .
V: TRBV5-1
J: TRBJ2-1

DNA: TGTGCCAGCAGCTTGAGAGGCACCAACTATGGCTACACCTTC
CDR3: CASSLRGTNYGYTF
D: .
size: .
V: TRBV5-8
J: TRBJ1-2

DNA: TGTGCCAGTAGTAGGGGCTTAGTACCGAACACTGAAGCTTTCTTT
CDR3: CASSRGLVPNTEAFF
D: .
size: once
V: TRBV19
J: TRBJ1-1

DNA: TGTGCCAGCAGGCGATGGGACAGTAGCAATCAGCCCCAGCATTTT
CDR3: CASRRWDSSNQPQHF
D: TRBD1
size: few
V: TRBV27
J: TRBJ1-5

DNA: TGTGCCAGCAGCCCTCAGGCCAACACTGAAGCTTTCTTT
CDR3: CASSPQANTEAFF
D: .
size: .
V: TRBV7-9
J: TRBJ1-1